This TCR beta chain was documented in a study of CD8+ T cells in alopecia areata. CDR1 and CDR2 from the germline V gene are SQVTM and ANQGSEA. V trimming: 5 bases; J trimming: 6 bases; junction bases outside the gene matches: 6. The CDR3 covers 12 residues. Regarding treatment: oral pan-JAK inhibitor, 5-10 mg twice daily. In alopecia areata patients, both lesional scalp punch biopsies and peripheral blood were collected. RNA, once extracted, was reverse transcribed into cDNA for use as the sequencing template. Sequenced by immunoSEQ multiplex PCR; TCRdb stores in-frame clones only, minus some. This sample has approximately 100,000 clones; approximately 84% occur once, and the top ten carry over 8.5%.

This TCR was recovered from a human donor with alopecia areata. The chain joins TRBV29-1 to TRBJ1-1, with 7 bases matching TRBD1. The material sequenced was CD8+ T cells sorted from blood, taken at approximately week 30, from a patient treated with tofacitinib. The CDR3 loop reads CSVLGQEAEAFF. CDR3 DNA: TGCAGCGTTCTTGGACAGGAGGCTGAAGCTTTCTTT.